These T cell receptor beta chains were read from a single sample in a study of control samples from healthy donors and cancer patients. The protocol was immunoSEQ multiplex PCR, while the TCRdb copy is restricted to in-frame clones and leaves out a portion. Found here are 150,000 to 200,000 clones, around 89% of them singletons; the top ten hold 1.3% to 1.5%. The sequenced material came from blood. These receptors came from a woman aged 45 to 65 in good health. Each CDR3 is given with its conserved first and last residue. D genes are given only for firm matches. Size tells how often a clone was seen (once, few, many) or the class of an expanded clone, and some rows leave it out.

clone size: .; J gene: TRBJ2-1; D gene: .; V gene: TRBV11-3; CDR3 DNA: TGTGCCAGCAGCTTTGGGCATGAGCAGTTCTTC; CDR3 protein: CASSFGHEQFF
clone size: .; J gene: TRBJ2-2; D gene: TRBD1; V gene: TRBV3-1/TRBV3-2; CDR3 DNA: TGTGCCAGCAGCCAAGAGAGGGCCAGGGGGCTAGACGGGGAGCTGTTTTTT; CDR3 protein: CASSQERARGLDGELFF
clone size: few; J gene: TRBJ2-7; D gene: TRBD1; V gene: TRBV3-1/TRBV3-2; CDR3 DNA: TGTGCCAGCAGTCCCGGGACAGGGAGGAACGAGCAGTACTTC; CDR3 protein: CASSPGTGRNEQYF
clone size: .; J gene: TRBJ1-6; D gene: .; V gene: TRBV24-1; CDR3 DNA: TGTGCCACCAGTGAGAGGGGGAGGCGGTCACCCCTCCACTTT; CDR3 protein: CATSERGRRSPLHF
clone size: .; J gene: TRBJ1-3; D gene: .; V gene: TRBV3-1/TRBV3-2; CDR3 DNA: TGTGCCAGCAGCCAAGGGTTACTTGGAAACACCATATATTTT; CDR3 protein: CASSQGLLGNTIYF
clone size: .; J gene: TRBJ2-5; D gene: .; V gene: TRBV4-2; CDR3 DNA: TGTGCCAGCAGCCCAACGGGAGATGGGCGAGAGACCCAGTACTTC; CDR3 protein: CASSPTGDGRETQYF
clone size: .; J gene: TRBJ2-7; D gene: .; V gene: TRBV5-6; CDR3 DNA: TGTGCCAGCAGCTTTTCTTCGGGTTACGGCGAGCAGTACTTC; CDR3 protein: CASSFSSGYGEQYF
clone size: .; J gene: TRBJ2-2; D gene: .; V gene: TRBV6-4; CDR3 DNA: TGTGCCAGCAGTCGTGAAGGCGGGACCGGGGAGCTGTTTTTT; CDR3 protein: CASSREGGTGELFF
clone size: .; J gene: TRBJ1-2; D gene: TRBD1; V gene: TRBV6-5; CDR3 DNA: TGTGCCAGCACTGGGCAGGGGGTCTATGGCTACACCTTC; CDR3 protein: CASTGQGVYGYTF
clone size: .; J gene: TRBJ2-2; D gene: .; V gene: TRBV18; CDR3 DNA: TGTGCCAGCTCAGAGAACACCGGGGAGCTGTTTTTT; CDR3 protein: CASSENTGELFF
clone size: .; J gene: TRBJ2-1; D gene: .; V gene: TRBV29-1; CDR3 DNA: TGCAGCGTTGGGGGAATAGGTAATTGGGGTCACAATGAGCAGTTCTTC; CDR3 protein: CSVGGIGNWGHNEQFF
clone size: .; J gene: TRBJ1-3; D gene: .; V gene: TRBV5-4; CDR3 DNA: TGTGCCAGCAGCATCTCACTGGGTGCTGGAAACACCATATATTTT; CDR3 protein: CASSISLGAGNTIYF
clone size: once; J gene: TRBJ1-3; D gene: TRBD1; V gene: TRBV9; CDR3 DNA: TGTGCCAGCAGCGTAGACCCGGGACAGGGAGGAAACACCATATATTTT; CDR3 protein: CASSVDPGQGGNTIYF
clone size: .; J gene: TRBJ2-4; D gene: TRBD2; V gene: TRBV3-1/TRBV3-2; CDR3 DNA: TGTGCCAGCAGCTCCCTAGCGGGGGGGCTCAAAAACATTCAGTACTTC; CDR3 protein: CASSSLAGGLKNIQYF
clone size: .; J gene: TRBJ2-1; D gene: .; V gene: TRBV7-2; CDR3 DNA: TGTGCCAGCAGCTTAGACTGGAATGAGCAGTTCTTC; CDR3 protein: CASSLDWNEQFF
clone size: .; J gene: TRBJ2-2; D gene: TRBD2; V gene: TRBV28; CDR3 DNA: TGTGCCAGCAGCCGCCTCTCGGGGACTAGCGGGAGAGGAAGCACCGGGGAGCTGTTTTTT; CDR3 protein: CASSRLSGTSGRGSTGELFF
clone size: .; J gene: TRBJ2-3; D gene: .; V gene: TRBV7-2; CDR3 DNA: TGTGCCAGCAGCTTATCCCGCACAGATACGCAGTATTTT; CDR3 protein: CASSLSRTDTQYF
clone size: .; J gene: TRBJ1-2; D gene: .; V gene: TRBV10-3; CDR3 DNA: TGTGCCATCAGTGATCGTGGGAATGGCTACACCTTC; CDR3 protein: CAISDRGNGYTF
clone size: .; J gene: TRBJ2-1; D gene: TRBD2; V gene: TRBV6-5; CDR3 DNA: TGTGCCAGCACTCGAAGCGGGAGTCAGTACAATGAGCAGTTCTTC; CDR3 protein: CASTRSGSQYNEQFF
clone size: once; J gene: TRBJ1-3; D gene: .; V gene: TRBV30; CDR3 DNA: TGTGCCTGGAGCCCCCTGGGGGGCGGAAACACCATATATTTT; CDR3 protein: CAWSPLGGGNTIYF
clone size: .; J gene: TRBJ2-1; D gene: TRBD1; V gene: TRBV28; CDR3 DNA: TGTGCCAGCAGTTTATGGGGGACAGGGGGCTACAATGAGCAGTTCTTC; CDR3 protein: CASSLWGTGGYNEQFF
clone size: .; J gene: TRBJ2-3; D gene: .; V gene: TRBV7-2; CDR3 DNA: TGTGCCGGCAAAGTAGCAAACCCCACAGATACGCAGTATTTT; CDR3 protein: CAGKVANPTDTQYF
clone size: .; J gene: TRBJ1-2; D gene: .; V gene: TRBV7-2; CDR3 DNA: TGTGCCAGCAGCTCCGGGACATATGGCTACACCTTC; CDR3 protein: CASSSGTYGYTF
clone size: .; J gene: TRBJ1-5; D gene: .; V gene: TRBV19; CDR3 DNA: TGTGCCAGTAGTATACGGAATCGGATCCGCAATCAGCCCCAGCATTTT; CDR3 protein: CASSIRNRIRNQPQHF
clone size: .; J gene: TRBJ2-3; D gene: TRBD2; V gene: TRBV25-1; CDR3 DNA: TGTGCCAGCAGTAACCCTAGCGGGGGAAGAGCAGATACGCAGTATTTT; CDR3 protein: CASSNPSGGRADTQYF
clone size: .; J gene: TRBJ1-2; D gene: .; V gene: TRBV4-3; CDR3 DNA: TGCGCCAGCAGCCAAGATCAAACAACTGCTTACTATGGCTACACCTTC; CDR3 protein: CASSQDQTTAYYGYTF
clone size: .; J gene: TRBJ2-3; D gene: TRBD2; V gene: TRBV12-5; CDR3 DNA: TGTGCTAGTGGTGACGGACTAGCGACAGATACGCAGTATTTT; CDR3 protein: CASGDGLATDTQYF
clone size: .; J gene: TRBJ2-3; D gene: .; V gene: TRBV4-3; CDR3 DNA: TGCGCCAGCAGCCAAGATCATCCCTCCACAGATACGCAGTATTTT; CDR3 protein: CASSQDHPSTDTQYF
clone size: .; J gene: TRBJ1-4; D gene: .; V gene: TRBV15; CDR3 DNA: TGTGCCACCAGCCCTGGGAGTAAACAGGAAAAACTGTTTTTT; CDR3 protein: CATSPGSKQEKLFF
clone size: few; J gene: TRBJ1-4; D gene: TRBD1; V gene: TRBV5-5; CDR3 DNA: TGTGCCAGCAGCTTGACAGGGGAGGAACTGTTTTTT; CDR3 protein: CASSLTGEELFF
clone size: once; J gene: TRBJ1-3; D gene: .; V gene: TRBV9; CDR3 DNA: TGTGCCAGCAGCGTAACATGGGGGGCCCGGGGGACCATATATTTT; CDR3 protein: CASSVTWGARGTIYF
clone size: few; J gene: TRBJ1-5; D gene: .; V gene: TRBV18; CDR3 DNA: TGTGCCAGCTCACCAGCGGGGGCCCTTAATCAGCCCCAGCATTTT; CDR3 protein: CASSPAGALNQPQHF
clone size: once; J gene: TRBJ2-5; D gene: .; V gene: TRBV6-2/TRBV6-3; CDR3 DNA: TGTGCCAGCAGTTACAAAGAGACCCAGTACTTC; CDR3 protein: CASSYKETQYF
clone size: .; J gene: TRBJ1-4; D gene: .; V gene: TRBV5-3; CDR3 DNA: TGTGCCAGAAGCCAGGGGTCAACTAATGAAAAACTGTTTTTT; CDR3 protein: CARSQGSTNEKLFF
clone size: once; J gene: TRBJ2-7; D gene: .; V gene: TRBV11-2; CDR3 DNA: TGTGCCAGCAGGCATGTCGGGTCCTACGAGCAGTACTTC; CDR3 protein: CASRHVGSYEQYF
clone size: once; J gene: TRBJ2-1; D gene: .; V gene: TRBV6-6; CDR3 DNA: TGTGCCAGCAGCCCGGGACAAACACAGTTCTTC; CDR3 protein: CASSPGQTQFF
clone size: .; J gene: TRBJ2-1; D gene: .; V gene: TRBV18; CDR3 DNA: TGTGCCAGCTCACTTGAAGGACAGAACATGCCTCTGTTCTTC; CDR3 protein: CASSLEGQNMPLFF
clone size: .; J gene: TRBJ1-2; D gene: .; V gene: TRBV7-2; CDR3 DNA: TGTGCCAGCAGCCTAAGGGACGTCAGGGACTATGGCTACACCTTC; CDR3 protein: CASSLRDVRDYGYTF
clone size: .; J gene: TRBJ2-5; D gene: TRBD1; V gene: TRBV6-2/TRBV6-3; CDR3 DNA: TGTGCCAGCAGACCTGACAGGGGGGCCCAGTACTTC; CDR3 protein: CASRPDRGAQYF
clone size: .; J gene: TRBJ2-3; D gene: TRBD2; V gene: TRBV5-1; CDR3 DNA: TGCGCCAGCAGCTGGACTAGCGGGGGGTACACAGATACGCAGTATTTT; CDR3 protein: CASSWTSGGYTDTQYF
clone size: .; J gene: TRBJ1-6; D gene: .; V gene: TRBV6-5; CDR3 DNA: TGTGCCAGCAGTTACCAGGGAGGGAGTTCACCCCTCCACTTT; CDR3 protein: CASSYQGGSSPLHF
clone size: .; J gene: TRBJ1-2; D gene: .; V gene: TRBV5-1; CDR3 DNA: TGCGCCAGCAGCGAACCGGGAGACACCGTCTATGGCTACACCTTC; CDR3 protein: CASSEPGDTVYGYTF
clone size: .; J gene: TRBJ1-2; D gene: TRBD1; V gene: TRBV2; CDR3 DNA: TGTGCCAGCAGTGCCGGACAGGGCAACTATGGCTACACCTTC; CDR3 protein: CASSAGQGNYGYTF
clone size: .; J gene: TRBJ1-1; D gene: .; V gene: TRBV5-1; CDR3 DNA: TGCGCCAGCAGCTTGGAGGCGGGGGCTGCTGAAGCTTTCTTT; CDR3 protein: CASSLEAGAAEAFF
clone size: .; J gene: TRBJ2-7; D gene: .; V gene: TRBV3-1/TRBV3-2; CDR3 DNA: TGTGCCAGCAGCCAACTACCAGGGGTATACGAGCAGTACTTC; CDR3 protein: CASSQLPGVYEQYF
clone size: .; J gene: TRBJ1-2; D gene: .; V gene: TRBV6-6; CDR3 DNA: TGTGCCAGCAGTTACCTGCCAACTTCTAACTATGGCTACACCTTC; CDR3 protein: CASSYLPTSNYGYTF
clone size: .; J gene: TRBJ2-5; D gene: TRBD1; V gene: TRBV7-2; CDR3 DNA: TGTGCCAGCAGCCGACAGGGGCAAGAGACCCAGTACTTC; CDR3 protein: CASSRQGQETQYF
clone size: few; J gene: TRBJ2-3; D gene: TRBD2; V gene: TRBV5-1; CDR3 DNA: TGCGCCAGCAGCTTGGGGGCTAGCGGGACGGTACAGCGTACGCAGTATTTT; CDR3 protein: CASSLGASGTVQRTQYF
clone size: many; J gene: TRBJ2-7; D gene: .; V gene: TRBV7-2; CDR3 DNA: TGTGCCAGCAGCAGGCGGGTCGACTACTACGAGCAGTACTTC; CDR3 protein: CASSRRVDYYEQYF
clone size: few; J gene: TRBJ2-5; D gene: .; V gene: TRBV4-1; CDR3 DNA: TGCGCCAGCAGCCAAGATGGCCGGGAGACCCAGTACTTC; CDR3 protein: CASSQDGRETQYF
clone size: .; J gene: TRBJ2-2; D gene: .; V gene: TRBV9; CDR3 DNA: TGTGCCAGCAGCGTAGTGGGCTACACCGGGGAGCTGTTTTTT; CDR3 protein: CASSVVGYTGELFF
clone size: .; J gene: TRBJ1-1; D gene: TRBD1; V gene: TRBV7-2; CDR3 DNA: TGTGCCAGCAGCACCCGGACAGGGACGAACACTGAAGCTTTCTTT; CDR3 protein: CASSTRTGTNTEAFF
clone size: once; J gene: TRBJ1-5; D gene: TRBD1; V gene: TRBV19; CDR3 DNA: TGTGCCAGTAGTCCCTCCGGGACAGTCTCGCTGGGGTATAGCAATCAGCCCCAGCATTTT; CDR3 protein: CASSPSGTVSLGYSNQPQHF
clone size: .; J gene: TRBJ2-5; D gene: .; V gene: TRBV5-1; CDR3 DNA: TGCGCCAGCAGCTTGGGGGGGGCAGAGACCCAGTACTTC; CDR3 protein: CASSLGGAETQYF